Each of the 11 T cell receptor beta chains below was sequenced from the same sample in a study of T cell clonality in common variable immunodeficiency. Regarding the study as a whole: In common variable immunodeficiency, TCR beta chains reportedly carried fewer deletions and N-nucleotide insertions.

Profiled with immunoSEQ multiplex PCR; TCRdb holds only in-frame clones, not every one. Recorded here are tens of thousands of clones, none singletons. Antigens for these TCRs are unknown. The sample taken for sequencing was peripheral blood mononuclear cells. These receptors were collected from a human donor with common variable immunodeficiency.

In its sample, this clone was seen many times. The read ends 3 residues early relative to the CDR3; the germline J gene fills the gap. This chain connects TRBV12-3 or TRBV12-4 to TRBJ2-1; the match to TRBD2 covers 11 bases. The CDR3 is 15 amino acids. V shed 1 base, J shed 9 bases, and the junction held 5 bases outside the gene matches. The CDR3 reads CASSLGLAGGGEQFF. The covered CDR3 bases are TGTGCCAGCAGTTTAGGCCTAGCGGGGGGCGGTGAG.

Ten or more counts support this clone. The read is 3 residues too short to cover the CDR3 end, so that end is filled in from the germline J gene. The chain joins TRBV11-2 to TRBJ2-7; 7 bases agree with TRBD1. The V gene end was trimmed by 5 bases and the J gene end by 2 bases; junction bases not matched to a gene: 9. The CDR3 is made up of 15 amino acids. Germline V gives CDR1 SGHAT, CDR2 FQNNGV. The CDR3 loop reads CASSPFVTGPYEQYF. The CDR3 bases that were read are TGTGCCAGCAGCCCTTTTGTGACAGGGCCCTACGAG.

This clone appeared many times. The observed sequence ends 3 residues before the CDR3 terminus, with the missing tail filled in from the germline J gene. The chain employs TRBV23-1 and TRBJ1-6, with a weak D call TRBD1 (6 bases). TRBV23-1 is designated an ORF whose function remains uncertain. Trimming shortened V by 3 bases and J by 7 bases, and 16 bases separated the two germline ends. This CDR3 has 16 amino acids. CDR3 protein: CASSHGQPTLNSPLHF. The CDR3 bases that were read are TGCGCCAGCAGTCATGGACAGCCAACCCTCAATTCACCC.

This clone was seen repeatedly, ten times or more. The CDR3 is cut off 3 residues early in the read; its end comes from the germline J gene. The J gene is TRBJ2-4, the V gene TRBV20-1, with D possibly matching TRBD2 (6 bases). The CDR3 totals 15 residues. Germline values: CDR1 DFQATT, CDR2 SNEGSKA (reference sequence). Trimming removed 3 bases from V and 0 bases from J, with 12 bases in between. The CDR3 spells CSASRGIIAKNIQYF. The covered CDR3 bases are TGCAGTGCTAGCCGGGGGATCATAGCCAAAAACATT.

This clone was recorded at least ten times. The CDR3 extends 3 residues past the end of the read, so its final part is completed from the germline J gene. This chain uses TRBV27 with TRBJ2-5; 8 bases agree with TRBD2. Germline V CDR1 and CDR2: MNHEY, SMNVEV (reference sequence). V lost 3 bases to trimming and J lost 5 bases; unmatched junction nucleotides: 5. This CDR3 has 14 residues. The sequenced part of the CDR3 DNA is TGTGCCAGCAGTTTCGGGGGCGGGGGGGAGACC. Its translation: CASSFGGGGET. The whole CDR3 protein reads CASSFGGGGETQYF.

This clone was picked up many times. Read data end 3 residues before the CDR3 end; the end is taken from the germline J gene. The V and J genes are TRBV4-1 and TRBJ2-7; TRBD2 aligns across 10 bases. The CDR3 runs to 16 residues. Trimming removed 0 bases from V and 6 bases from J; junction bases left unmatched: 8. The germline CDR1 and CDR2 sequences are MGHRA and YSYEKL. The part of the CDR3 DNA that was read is TGCGCCAGCAGCCAAGAGTTCAGCGGGGGGGGCCCCGAG. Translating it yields CASSQEFSGGGPE. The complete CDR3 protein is CASSQEFSGGGPEQYF.

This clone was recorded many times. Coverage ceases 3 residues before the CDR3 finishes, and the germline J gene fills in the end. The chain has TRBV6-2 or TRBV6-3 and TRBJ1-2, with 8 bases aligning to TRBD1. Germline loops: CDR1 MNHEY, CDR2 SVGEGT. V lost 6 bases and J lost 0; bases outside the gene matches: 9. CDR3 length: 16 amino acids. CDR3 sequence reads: CASSRDRSSTNYGYTF. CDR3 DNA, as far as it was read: TGTGCCAGCAGCCGGGACAGGTCTTCCACTAACTATGGC.

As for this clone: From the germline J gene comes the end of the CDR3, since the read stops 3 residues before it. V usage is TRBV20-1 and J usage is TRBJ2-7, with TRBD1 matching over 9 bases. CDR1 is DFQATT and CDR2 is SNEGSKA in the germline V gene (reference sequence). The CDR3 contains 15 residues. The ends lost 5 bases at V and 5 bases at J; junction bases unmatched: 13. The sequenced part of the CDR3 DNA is TGCAGTGCTGCCGCCGGGACAGGGCCTCTTCACGAG. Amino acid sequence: CSAAAGTGPLHE. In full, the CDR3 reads CSAAAGTGPLHEQYF.

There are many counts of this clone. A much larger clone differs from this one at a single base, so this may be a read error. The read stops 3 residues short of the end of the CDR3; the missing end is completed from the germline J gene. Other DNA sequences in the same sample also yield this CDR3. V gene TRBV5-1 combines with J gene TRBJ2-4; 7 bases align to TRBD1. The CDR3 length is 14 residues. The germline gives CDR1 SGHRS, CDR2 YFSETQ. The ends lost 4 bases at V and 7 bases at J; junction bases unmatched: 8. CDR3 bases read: TGCGCCAGCAGCCCACAGGGGAATGTTAACATT. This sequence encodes CASSPQGNVNI. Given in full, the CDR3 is CASSPQGNVNIQYF.

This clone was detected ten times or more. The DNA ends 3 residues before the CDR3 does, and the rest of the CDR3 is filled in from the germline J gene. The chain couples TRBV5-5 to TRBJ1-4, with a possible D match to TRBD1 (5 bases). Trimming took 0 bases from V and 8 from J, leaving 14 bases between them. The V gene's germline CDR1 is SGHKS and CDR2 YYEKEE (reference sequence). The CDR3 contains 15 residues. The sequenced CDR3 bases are TGTGCCAGCAGCTTGGAGGGACTTGTGGGAGAAAAA. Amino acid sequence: CASSLEGLVGEK. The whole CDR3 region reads CASSLEGLVGEKLFF. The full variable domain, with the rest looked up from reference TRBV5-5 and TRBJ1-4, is DAGVTQSPTHLIKTRGQQVTLRCSPISGHKSVSWYQQVLGQGPQFIFQYYEKEERGRGNFPDRFSARQFPNYSSELNVNALLLGDSALYLCASSLEGLVGEKLFFGSGTQLSVL.

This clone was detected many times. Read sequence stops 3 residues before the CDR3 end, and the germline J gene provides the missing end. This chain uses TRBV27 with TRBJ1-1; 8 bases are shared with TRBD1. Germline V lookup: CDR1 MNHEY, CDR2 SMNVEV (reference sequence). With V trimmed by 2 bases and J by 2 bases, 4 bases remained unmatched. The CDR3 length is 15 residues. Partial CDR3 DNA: TGTGCCAGCAGTTTACGGACAGGGATTAACACTGAA. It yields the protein CASSLRTGINTE. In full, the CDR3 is CASSLRTGINTEAFF.